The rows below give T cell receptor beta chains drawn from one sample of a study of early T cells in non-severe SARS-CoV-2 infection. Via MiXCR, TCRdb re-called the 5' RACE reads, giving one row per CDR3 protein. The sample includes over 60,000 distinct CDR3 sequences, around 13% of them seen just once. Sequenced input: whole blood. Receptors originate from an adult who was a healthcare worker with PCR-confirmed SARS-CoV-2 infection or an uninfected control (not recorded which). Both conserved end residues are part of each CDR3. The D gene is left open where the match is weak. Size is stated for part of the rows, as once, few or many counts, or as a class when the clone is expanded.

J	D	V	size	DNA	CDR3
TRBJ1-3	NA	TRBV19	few	TGTGGCGCAAAGGGGACGACTGGAAACACCATATATTTT	CGAKGTTGNTIYF
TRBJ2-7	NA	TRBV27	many	TGTGCCAGCAGTTTTCAGGGGTCCTACGAGCAGTACTTC	CASSFQGSYEQYF
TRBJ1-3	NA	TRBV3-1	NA	TGTGCCAGCAGCCTCAGCGGACAGGGAAACACCATATATTTT	CASSLSGQGNTIYF
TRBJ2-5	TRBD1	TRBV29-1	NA	TGCAGCGGGATACAGGGGGCGCGGCAAGAGACCCAGTACTTC	CSGIQGARQETQYF
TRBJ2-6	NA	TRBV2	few	TGTGCCAGCAGCCCCTGGGGGGCAACCTCTGGGGCCAACGTCCTGACTTTC	CASSPWGATSGANVLTF
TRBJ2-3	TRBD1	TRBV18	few	TGTGCCAGCTCACCAAGGCAGGGGGCGTCAGATACGCAGTATTTT	CASSPRQGASDTQYF
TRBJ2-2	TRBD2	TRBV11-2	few	TGTGCCAGCAGCACCGGACTAGGCGCGAACACCGGGGAGCTGTTTTTT	CASSTGLGANTGELFF
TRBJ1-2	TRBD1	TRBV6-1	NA	TGTGCCAGCCCCGGGACAGTGGGAGGCTACACCTTC	CASPGTVGGYTF
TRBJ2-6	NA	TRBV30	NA	TGTGCCTGGAGTGAGACAGGCATCCCTGGGGCCAACGTCCTGACTTTC	CAWSETGIPGANVLTF
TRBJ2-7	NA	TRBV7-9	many	TGTGCCAGCAGCCCACGGGGAGAGGTGGGCTACGAGCAGTACTTC	CASSPRGEVGYEQYF
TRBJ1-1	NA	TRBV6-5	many	TGTGCCAGCAGCCCCCTAGGGAAAGAGCTTGGCTACACTGAAGCTTTCTTT	CASSPLGKELGYTEAFF
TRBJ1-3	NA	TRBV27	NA	TGTGCCACCAGGCCACAGGGCTCAAACTCTGGAAACACCATATATTTT	CATRPQGSNSGNTIYF
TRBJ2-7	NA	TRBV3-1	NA	TGTGCCAGCAGCCAGGGACACATCTACGAGCAGTACTTC	CASSQGHIYEQYF
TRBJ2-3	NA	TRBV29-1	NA	TGCAGCGTTGTAGGTGGTACGCAGTATTTT	CSVVGGTQYF
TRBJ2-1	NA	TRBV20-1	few	TGCAGTGCTAGAGAATTTGCGGGGGCTAACAATGAGCAGTTCTTC	CSAREFAGANNEQFF
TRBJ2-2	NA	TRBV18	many	TGTGCCAGCTCACCACCAAGGGTCGGGGAGCTGTTTTTT	CASSPPRVGELFF
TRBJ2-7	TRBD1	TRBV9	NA	TGTGCCAGCGGTCCCGGGACAGACTACGAGCAGTACTTC	CASGPGTDYEQYF
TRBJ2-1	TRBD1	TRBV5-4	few	TGTGCCAGCGCCTGGGGGACAGGGGGCTACAATGAGCAGTTCTTC	CASAWGTGGYNEQFF
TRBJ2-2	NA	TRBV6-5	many	TGTGCCAGCAGTTACCGGAGGGTCGGGGAGCTGTTTTTT	CASSYRRVGELFF
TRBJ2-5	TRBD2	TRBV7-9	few	TGTGCCAGCAGCTTAGGACTAGCGGGAACCGAAGAGACCCAGTACTTC	CASSLGLAGTEETQYF
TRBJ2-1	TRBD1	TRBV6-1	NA	TGTGCCAGCAGTGTATGGAGACAGGGGGCCTACAATGAGCAGTTCTTC	CASSVWRQGAYNEQFF
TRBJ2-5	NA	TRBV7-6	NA	TGTGCCAGCAGCCTGACCATCCAAGAGACCCAGTACTTC	CASSLTIQETQYF
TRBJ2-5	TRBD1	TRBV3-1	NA	TGTGCCAGCAGCTTGAATATGGGACAGATTCAAGAGACCCAGTACTTC	CASSLNMGQIQETQYF
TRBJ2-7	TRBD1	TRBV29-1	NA	TGCAGCGCGGGGACAGGGATATACGAGCAGTACTTC	CSAGTGIYEQYF
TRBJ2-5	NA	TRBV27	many	TGTGCCAGCAGTCCCCCAAGGGAGACCCAGTACTTC	CASSPPRETQYF
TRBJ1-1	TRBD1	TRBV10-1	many	TGCGCCAGCAGTTTTCGGACAGGAACTGAAGCTTTCTTT	CASSFRTGTEAFF
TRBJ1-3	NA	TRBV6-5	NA	TGTGCCAGCAGTTACAGGGCCCCTGGAAACACCATATATTTT	CASSYRAPGNTIYF
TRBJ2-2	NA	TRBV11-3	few	TGTGCCAGCAGCTTATACAGGAACACCGGGGAGCTGTTTTTT	CASSLYRNTGELFF
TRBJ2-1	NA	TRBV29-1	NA	TGCAGCGTCGAGGTAGGCGAGCAGTTCTTC	CSVEVGEQFF
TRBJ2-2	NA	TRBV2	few	TGTGCCAGCAGTGAAGCACGGTCCGGGGAGCTGTTTTTT	CASSEARSGELFF
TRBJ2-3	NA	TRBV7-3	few	TGTGCCAGCAGCTCCCCGTTGATGGGGGGGCAGGCAGATACGCAGTATTTT	CASSSPLMGGQADTQYF
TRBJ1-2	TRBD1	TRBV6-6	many	TGTGCCATCCCCGACAGGGGTGGTTATGGCTACACCTTC	CAIPDRGGYGYTF
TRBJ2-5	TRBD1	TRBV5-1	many	TGCGCCAGCAGCTTTCCCGGACAGGGGGAGGCAGAGACCCAGTACTTC	CASSFPGQGEAETQYF
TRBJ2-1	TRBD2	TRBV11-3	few	TGTGCCAGCAGCATTGGACTAGCGGGGGACAATGAGCAGTTCTTC	CASSIGLAGDNEQFF
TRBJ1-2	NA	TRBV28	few	TGTGCCAGCAGTTTAACGGGGGCGGGAGGCTACACCTTC	CASSLTGAGGYTF
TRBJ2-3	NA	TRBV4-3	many	TGCGCCAGCAGCCAAGGGTCGGGGGAACCAGATACGCAGTATTTT	CASSQGSGEPDTQYF
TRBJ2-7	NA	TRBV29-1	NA	TGCAGCGTTGAAAGTGAGTACGAGCAGTACTTC	CSVESEYEQYF
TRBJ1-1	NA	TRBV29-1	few	TGCAGCGTACTATACACTGAAGCTTTCTTT	CSVLYTEAFF
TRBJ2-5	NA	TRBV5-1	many	TGCGCCAGCAGCTTGGATGGGGCGCGGATCCAGTACTTC	CASSLDGARIQYF
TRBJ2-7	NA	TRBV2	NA	TGTGCCAGCAGTCGTTACAGCCACGAGCAGTACTTC	CASSRYSHEQYF
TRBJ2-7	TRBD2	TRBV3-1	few	TGTGCCAGCAGCCAAGTAGGCGGGGGGGCCTACGAGCAGTACTTC	CASSQVGGGAYEQYF
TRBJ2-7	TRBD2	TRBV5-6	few	TGTGCCAGCAGCTTGGCTTGGGGACCTCCTAGCGGGGGGGTTGATGAGCAGTACTTC	CASSLAWGPPSGGVDEQYF
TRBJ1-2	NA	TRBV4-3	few	TGCGCCAGCAGCCAAGAGGGCAGGGGAGGATATGGCTACACCTTC	CASSQEGRGGYGYTF
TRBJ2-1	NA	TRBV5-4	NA	TGTGCCAGCAGCCTCCCTGGGGACCGTCGGGACCACTACAATGAGCAGTTCTTC	CASSLPGDRRDHYNEQFF
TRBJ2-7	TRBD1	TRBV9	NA	TGTGCCAGCAGCGTAGGGGACAGGTCCTACGAGCAGTACTTC	CASSVGDRSYEQYF